This T cell receptor beta chain was recorded in a study of blood T cell repertoires in COVID-19. Study information: Material from acute and convalescent COVID-19 was sourced from the United States, Italy and Spain. T cells, B-cell-depleted T cells, or PBMCs provided the cDNA or gDNA that served as material.

Seattle-derived patients entered the study during active infection and were followed longitudinally. Authors' analysis steps: The assay estimated nucleated cells by amplifying reference gene primers. Assay: immunoSEQ multiplex PCR; the TCRdb copy retains only in-frame clones and omits some. The DNA gave D and trimming, while V, J and clone size come from that table. The sample has 130,000 to 150,000 clones; around 85% are singletons. The length of the CDR3 is 15 residues. Germline CDR1 MNHEY, CDR2 SVGAGI. Trimming cost V 6 bases and J 2 bases, with 13 bases left between them. The chain links TRBV6-5 to TRBJ2-2, with D possibly TRBD1 on 5 matching bases. Sequencing was carried out using peripheral blood. This TCR was sampled from a woman aged 60-75 years with COVID-19, enrolled during active disease. The CDR3 region has the DNA TGTGCCAGCAGCCTAGGGGTCGGTAACACCGGGGAGCTGTTTTTT. This encodes CASSLGVGNTGELFF.